These 27 T cell receptor beta chains share one sample of origin, sequenced in a study of OX40 agonist ivuxolimab in advanced cancers. The protocol was immunoSEQ multiplex PCR, while the TCRdb copy is restricted to in-frame clones and leaves out a portion. The sample records 30,000 to 40,000 clones, about 90% being singletons. The sequences come from CD4+ or CD8+ T cells sorted from blood, collected in a trial of the OX40 agonist ivuxolimab. These TCRs come from an adult with an advanced solid tumor such as melanoma, head and neck, liver or kidney cancer.

The chain has TRBV4-1 and TRBJ2-7, with D tentatively TRBD1 (6 bases). CDR1 and CDR2 from the germline V gene are MGHRA and YSYEKL. V was trimmed by 0 bases and J by 4 bases, leaving 10 bases between them. There are 14 residues in the CDR3. CDR3 sequence: CASSQEQGWYEQYF. The CDR3 region has the DNA TGCGCCAGCAGCCAAGAACAGGGTTGGTACGAGCAGTACTTC.

The chain joins TRBV13 to TRBJ2-7; 9 nucleotides agree with TRBD1. V lost 5 bases and J lost 2; bases outside the gene matches: 7. The germline gives CDR1 PRHDT, CDR2 FYEKMQ (reference sequence). This CDR3 is built from 15 residues. DNA for the CDR3: TGTGCCAGCAGCACCACCGGGACAGGGCCCTACGAGCAGTACTTC. Amino acids: CASSTTGTGPYEQYF.

This clone appeared once. This chain uses TRBV13 with TRBJ1-1; D may be TRBD1 (5 bases). Per germline, CDR1 PRHDT and CDR2 FYEKMQ (reference sequence). The V and J ends lost 3 bases and 4 bases respectively, with 9 bases between them. The CDR3 extends over 13 amino acids. The CDR3 region has the DNA TGTGCCAGCAGCTTGGGAGGGGTCACTGAAGCTTTCTTT. As protein: CASSLGGVTEAFF.

The V call is TRBV18, the J call TRBJ2-5; 10 positions match TRBD1. Judging by the DNA end, TRBJ2-7 fits better; the J call may be wrong. The CDR3 runs 15 residues. The germline gives CDR1 KGHSH, CDR2 LQKENI. The CDR3: CASSPGGTGAYEQYF. DNA of the CDR3: TGTGCCAGCTCACCGGGGGGGACAGGGGCGTACGAGCAGTACTTC.

CDR3 in amino acids: CASSLSATNYGYTF. The CDR3 DNA reads as TGTGCCAGCAGTTTATCGGCGACTAACTATGGCTACACCTTC. The chain is built from TRBV27 and TRBJ1-2; D is ambiguous. V lost 0 bases and J lost 0, with 5 bases in between. The CDR3 is 14 residues long. The V gene's germline CDR1 is MNHEY and CDR2 SMNVEV (reference sequence).

The gene calls are TRBV19 and TRBJ1-1; D uncertain. The CDR3 runs 14 residues. V gave up 0 bases and J gave up 1 base, with 6 bases separating them. Germline CDR1 is LNHDA and CDR2 is SQIVND (reference sequence). CDR3 coding DNA: TGTGCCAGTAGTATAGATCTCGAGAACACTGAAGCTTTCTTT. It is translated as CASSIDLENTEAFF. Full variable domain (missing parts from reference TRBV19 and TRBJ1-1): DGGITQSPKYLFRKEGQNVTLSCEQNLNHDAMYWYRQDPGQGLRLIYYSQIVNDFQKGDIAEGYSVSREKKESFPLTVTSAQKNPTAFYLCASSIDLENTEAFFGQGTRLTVV.

The gene calls are TRBV6-1 and TRBJ2-5; 11 bases match TRBD2. Germline V gene data show CDR1 as MNHNS and CDR2 as SASEGT. The CDR3 is made up of 17 amino acids. After removal of 3 bases from V and 1 base from J, the junction contained 7 bases not matched to a gene. The CDR3 here is CASSDPRTSGLQETQYF. The CDR3 DNA follows: TGTGCCAGCAGTGACCCCCGGACTAGCGGGCTCCAAGAGACCCAGTACTTC.

This sequence joins TRBV4-1 and TRBJ1-1; D perhaps matches TRBD1 (5 bases). Trimming removed 4 bases from V and 4 bases from J, with 13 bases in between. Germline V lookup: CDR1 MGHRA, CDR2 YSYEKL. This CDR3 has 14 residues. This chain's CDR3 is CASSPQSQGTEAFF. The CDR3 bases are TGCGCCAGCAGCCCTCAGAGCCAGGGCACTGAAGCTTTCTTT.

V is TRBV15 and J is TRBJ2-1; weak D call: TRBD2 (7 bases). V was clipped by 0 bases and J by 8 bases, with 23 bases between them. Germline-derived CDR1 and CDR2 are LNHNV and YYDKDF (reference sequence). The CDR3 covers 18 residues. The CDR3 DNA sequence: TGTGCCACCAGCAGAGACACCGAGGCGGGGGCCAGGATCGATGAGCAGTTCTTC. Translating it yields CATSRDTEAGARIDEQFF.

This rearrangement joins TRBV7-8 to TRBJ2-3; 7 bases match TRBD2. Per germline, CDR1 SGHVS and CDR2 FQNEAQ. V was pared by 3 bases and J by 2 bases, with 11 bases of the junction left unmatched. This CDR3 spans 17 amino acids. The CDR3 nucleotides are TGTGCCAGCAGCTTTTCGACCAGCGGGGTCTTCACAGATACGCAGTATTTT. Its translation is CASSFSTSGVFTDTQYF.

V is TRBV7-2 and J is TRBJ1-1; D not certain. Deletions cut 2 bases from V and 1 base from J, with 14 bases between. This CDR3 contains 16 residues. Germline V lookup: CDR1 SGHTA, CDR2 FQGNSA. The DNA for the CDR3 is TGTGCCAGCAGCTTAAGCGATCGGAATCCGAACACTGAAGCTTTCTTT. Encoded protein: CASSLSDRNPNTEAFF. The full variable domain, in which reference TRBV7-2 and TRBJ1-1 provide the parts outside the CDR3, is GAGVSQSPSNKVTEKGKDVELRCDPISGHTALYWYRQSLGQGLEFLIYFQGNSAPDKSGLPSDRFSAERTGGSVSTLTIQRTQQEDSAVYLCASSLSDRNPNTEAFFGQGTRLTVV.

The chain combines TRBV19 with TRBJ2-1, with D hard to call. The CDR3 covers 15 residues. With 2 bases removed from V and 4 bases from J, the gap between germline ends came to 12 bases. Germline V gives CDR1 LNHDA, CDR2 SQIVND (reference sequence). In DNA form, the CDR3 reads TGTGCCAGTAGTATACAGGACGAACCGTACAATGAGCAGTTCTTC. Translation gives CASSIQDEPYNEQFF.

The chain carries TRBV7-8 and TRBJ2-1; tentative D call: TRBD2 (5 bases). The CDR3 has 12 residues. V dropped 2 bases and J dropped 9 bases, with 8 bases sitting between them. Germline values: CDR1 SGHVS, CDR2 FQNEAQ. The CDR3, as DNA: TGTGCCAGCAGCTTATGGGCGGGTGAGCAGTTCTTC. This encodes CASSLWAGEQFF. The whole variable domain, remainder taken from reference TRBV7-8 and TRBJ2-1, is GAGVSQSPRYKVAKRGQDVALRCDPISGHVSLFWYQQALGQGPEFLTYFQNEAQLDKSGLPSDRFFAERPEGSVSTLKIQRTQQEDSAVYLCASSLWAGEQFFGPGTRLTVL.

V usage is TRBV13 and J usage is TRBJ2-3; D not certain. CDR1 is PRHDT and CDR2 is FYEKMQ in the germline V gene (reference sequence). Between the trimmed V and J ends, which lost 5 bases and 1 base, there was a span of 13 bases. The CDR3 has 15 amino acids. The CDR3, as DNA: TGTGCCAGCAGCCCACGGCAGGAAGGCACAGATACGCAGTATTTT. This sequence encodes CASSPRQEGTDTQYF.

This chain uses TRBV7-9 with TRBJ2-7, with TRBD1 as a possible D gene (6 bases). This CDR3 is 15 amino acids long. V dropped 5 bases and J dropped 1 base, with 15 bases sitting between them. Germline CDR1 is SEHNR and CDR2 is FQNEAQ (reference sequence). The CDR3 DNA is TGTGCCAGCAGCGCCTCGAGGACAGCTTCCTACGAGCAGTACTTC. Its translation: CASSASRTASYEQYF.

This clone has only one observation. The V and J genes are TRBV7-6 and TRBJ2-6; 11 nucleotides agree with TRBD1. Germline CDR1 and CDR2: SGHVS and FNYEAQ. This CDR3 has 19 residues. V lost 5 bases, J lost 1 base, and 10 bases stayed unmatched. The CDR3 DNA follows: TGTGCCAGCAGCCGATCTCTGGACAGGGGGCGATCTGGGGCCAACGTCCTGACTTTC. It yields the protein CASSRSLDRGRSGANVLTF.

This clone was seen just once. The chain uses TRBV4-1 and TRBJ2-2; D tentatively fits TRBD1 or TRBD2 (5 bases each). The V gene lost 1 base and the J gene lost 8 bases, with 17 bases spanning the gap. CDR1 MGHRA and CDR2 YSYEKL come from the germline V gene. This CDR3 is built from 16 residues. In DNA form, the CDR3 reads TGCGCCAGCAGCCAAGTCCGGGACCCGAAGGGAGGGGAGCTGTTTTTT. Translated: CASSQVRDPKGGELFF.

This sequence joins TRBV21-1 and TRBJ1-2; no DNA check was done on the table's D call, TRBD1. TRBV21-1 is designated a pseudogene. The length of the CDR3 is 20 residues. The CDR3 loop reads CASSKMWLLDYETANYGYTF. CDR3 DNA: TGTGCCAGCAGCAAAATGTGGCTTTTGGATTATGAGACAGCTAACTATGGCTACACCTTC.

The chain recombines TRBV7-9 with TRBJ2-2; D remains unclear. The CDR3 spans 14 residues. Trimming cost V 6 bases and J 5 bases, with 13 bases left between them. Germline CDR1 and CDR2: SEHNR and FQNEAQ (reference sequence). This chain's CDR3 is CASSQTEKTGELFF. For the CDR3, the DNA is TGTGCCAGCAGTCAAACCGAGAAAACCGGGGAGCTGTTTTTT.

The chain recombines TRBV9 with TRBJ1-2; 7 bases are shared with TRBD1. The CDR3 has 15 amino acids. Germline CDR1 and CDR2: SGDLS and YYNGEE. After removal of 4 bases from V and 0 bases from J, the junction contained 6 bases not matched to a gene. CDR3 sequence reads: CASSTGVAPNYGYTF. CDR3 coding DNA: TGTGCCAGCAGCACAGGGGTCGCTCCTAACTATGGCTACACCTTC.

The chain has TRBV13 and TRBJ1-1; D uncertain. Germline CDR1 and CDR2: PRHDT and FYEKMQ (reference sequence). V was clipped by 2 bases and J by 5 bases, with 3 bases between them. This CDR3 has 11 residues. CDR3 sequence (DNA): TGTGCCAGCAGCTTACGGACTGAAGCTTTCTTT. Encoded protein: CASSLRTEAFF.

The V and J genes are TRBV9 and TRBJ2-3; D call uncertain. This CDR3 comprises 16 residues. Per the germline V gene, CDR1 is SGDLS and CDR2 is YYNGEE. The ends were cut back, 3 bases at V and 5 bases at J, with 19 bases in the middle. For the CDR3, the DNA is TGTGCCAGCAGCGCCGGAGCGTTTAGGGTGGTAGATACGCAGTATTTT. It yields the protein CASSAGAFRVVDTQYF.

The chain carries TRBV5-1 and TRBJ2-2; tentatively, D is TRBD1 or TRBD2 (5 bases each). Germline V gene data show CDR1 as SGHRS and CDR2 as YFSETQ. The CDR3 runs 16 residues. Trimming stripped 0 bases from V and 10 bases from J, with 19 bases between. The CDR3 sequence is CASSLEGTWGFEELFF. The CDR3 bases are TGCGCCAGCAGCTTGGAAGGAACCTGGGGGTTCGAGGAGCTGTTTTTT.

The rearrangement uses TRBV11-2 and TRBJ2-5; the match to TRBD1 covers 9 bases. The germline CDR1 and CDR2 sequences are SGHAT and FQNNGV. The CDR3 totals 15 residues. The V segment lost 4 bases and the J segment 4 bases; nucleotides outside the gene matches: 7. In DNA, the CDR3 is TGTGCCAGCAGCTCCGACAGGGGGTATGGAGAGACCCAGTACTTC. This encodes CASSSDRGYGETQYF.

The V call is TRBV4-3, the J call TRBJ2-7; unclear D gene. The CDR3 is 15 amino acids. V was cut by 0 bases and J by 1 base, with 10 bases left in between. In germline, CDR1 is LGHNA, CDR2 YSLEER. The CDR3 loop is CASSQDNSRSYEQYF. DNA of the CDR3: TGCGCCAGCAGCCAAGACAACAGCCGATCCTACGAGCAGTACTTC.

CDR3 region: CASSPVTGTGEFF. CDR3 nucleotides: TGTGCCAGCAGTCCCGTAACCGGGACCGGGGAGTTCTTC. The chain has TRBV6-5 and TRBJ2-1; D possibly matches TRBD1 or TRBD2 (5 bases each). This CDR3 comprises 13 residues. V was shortened by 5 bases and J by 14 bases, with 19 bases between the two germline ends. Germline V CDR1 and CDR2: MNHEY, SVGAGI.

The V call is TRBV4-1, the J call TRBJ1-5, with 12 nucleotides matching TRBD1. This CDR3 spans 17 amino acids. J lost 3 bases, V lost 4 bases, and 7 bases had no gene match. The germline CDR1 and CDR2 sequences are MGHRA and YSYEKL. Here the CDR3 reads CASSPFGTGGYNQPQHF. The DNA for the CDR3 is TGCGCCAGCAGCCCCTTCGGGACAGGGGGCTACAATCAGCCCCAGCATTTT.